This entry concerns a single T cell receptor (beta chain). The sample comes from a study of blood T cells in healthy people across ages. Next came a second PCR, run for 7 to 11 cycles, which used a sample-barcoded 5' primer along with a J-beta primer mix. MiXCR was run by TCRdb on the 5' RACE reads, yielding one entry per CDR3 protein. The sample includes around 970,000 distinct CDR3 sequences, roughly 47% of them seen just once. Sequencing input: blood. This clonotype was obtained from a woman in her sixties in good health.

In DNA, the CDR3 is TGTGCCAGCAGCTTATATGGACTAGCGGGAGGGAGAGATGAGCAGTACTTC. Translated, it gives CASSLYGLAGGRDEQYF. The chain has TRBV7-3 and TRBJ2-7, with 15 bases that match TRBD2. Germline lookup yields CDR1 SGHTA and CDR2 FQGTGA. This CDR3 spans 17 amino acids. V lost 2 bases to trimming and J lost 7 bases; unmatched junction nucleotides: 9.